The sequence of this T cell receptor beta chain was determined in a study of chemoradiotherapy in HPV16-positive cancers. Regarding the study as a whole: HPV-responsive T-cell expansion during chemoradiotherapy was linked to improved recurrence-free survival in HPV16-positive patients.

This clone was recorded only once. Its antigen remains unidentified. Method: immunoSEQ multiplex PCR; TCRdb's copy keeps in-frame clones and lacks some. The profile shows about 15,000 clones, roughly nine tenths of them singletons. CDR1 is SGHRS, CDR2 YFSETQ, per germline. The CDR3 runs to 16 residues. Between the trimmed V and J ends, which lost 1 base and 0 bases, there was a span of 10 bases. This specimen consisted of blood, obtained from a patient who underwent chemoradiotherapy. This TCR was sampled from a human donor with HPV-associated anogenital cancer. The chain uses TRBV5-1 and TRBJ1-4; D is uncertain. The CDR3 reads CASSLNSQATNEKLFF. DNA of the CDR3: TGCGCCAGCAGCTTGAACAGCCAAGCAACTAATGAAAAACTGTTTTTT.